These T cell receptor beta chains were read from a single sample in a study of follicular helper T cells after annual influenza vaccination. Assay used: immunoSEQ multiplex PCR; TCRdb lists only in-frame clones, some missing. The table has roughly 7,000 clones, 80% to 90% seen once; the top ten hold roughly 0.54%. Sequencing was performed on CXCR5- memory CD4+ T cells sorted from blood, taken 7 days after influenza vaccination. The receptors here all came from an adult who received the influenza vaccine. Each CDR3 is given with its conserved first and last residue. Each record gives: clone size, J gene, D gene, V gene, CDR3 DNA, CDR3 protein. A D gene is named only where the DNA matches it firmly. Only some rows state a clone size, as once, few, many or a class for expanded clones.

once | TRBJ1-2 | NA | TRBV2 | TGTGCCAGCAGCGTAAACCTTAACTATGGCTACACCTTC | CASSVNLNYGYTF
NA | TRBJ2-1 | NA | TRBV7-2 | TGTGCCAGCAGCACCAGGCGGCGGGGTGGTTTGGTTGAGCAGTTCTTC | CASSTRRRGGLVEQFF
few | TRBJ1-3 | NA | TRBV9 | TGTGCCAGCAGCACTCGACTCGGCGCTGGAAACACCATATATTTT | CASSTRLGAGNTIYF
NA | TRBJ1-1 | NA | TRBV5-1 | TGCGCCAGCAGCTTTTCTTTTGGTAACACTGAAGCTTTCTTT | CASSFSFGNTEAFF
few | TRBJ2-7 | TRBD1 | TRBV5-1 | TGCGCCAGCAGCTTGGAGGACAGGTCGAGAGAGCAGTACTTC | CASSLEDRSREQYF
NA | TRBJ1-1 | TRBD1 | TRBV18 | TGTGCCAGCTCACCAATGACGGGACAGGGACGGGACACTGAAGCTTTCTTT | CASSPMTGQGRDTEAFF
NA | TRBJ2-2 | NA | TRBV5-1 | TGCGCCAGCAGCTTAAGTAGGACGGCCGGGGAGCTGTTTTTT | CASSLSRTAGELFF
NA | TRBJ2-5 | TRBD1 | TRBV10-1 | TGCGCCAGCAGCCGTGGAAGGCCAGGGGGAGAGACCCAGTACTTC | CASSRGRPGGETQYF
NA | TRBJ1-1 | NA | TRBV6-6 | TGTGCCAGCAGCCGGTCGGGGATGAACACTGAAGCTTTCTTT | CASSRSGMNTEAFF
NA | TRBJ2-1 | TRBD2 | TRBV29-1 | TGCAGCGTTCCCGGTGGGCTAGCGGGAAACAATGAGCAGTTCTTC | CSVPGGLAGNNEQFF
NA | TRBJ1-2 | NA | TRBV6-1 | TGTGCCAGCAGCCCGAACAGCTATGGCTACACCTTC | CASSPNSYGYTF
NA | TRBJ2-1 | TRBD2 | TRBV7-2 | TGTGCCAGCAGCCCCGGGACTAGCGGGAGGCGGGAGCAGTTCTTC | CASSPGTSGRREQFF
NA | TRBJ2-1 | NA | TRBV28 | TGTGCCAGCAGTTTAGGCGGCGCCCTACGAAAGCAGTTCTTC | CASSLGGALRKQFF
NA | TRBJ2-7 | NA | TRBV11-2 | TGTGCCAGCAGCTTAGGCGGGCTCTCCTACGAGCAGTACTTC | CASSLGGLSYEQYF
NA | TRBJ1-2 | NA | TRBV30 | TGTGCCTGGACGGACAGACTCTTAGGAGGCTACACCTTC | CAWTDRLLGGYTF
NA | TRBJ2-7 | NA | TRBV12-2 | TGTGCAAGTCGCTTTAGGGACTTATTCTACTACGAGCAGTACTTC | CASRFRDLFYYEQYF
NA | TRBJ2-5 | TRBD1 | TRBV5-6 | TGTGCCAGCAGCTTCCTCCGGGACAGGGTCGGAGAGACCCAGTACTTC | CASSFLRDRVGETQYF
NA | TRBJ1-1 | NA | TRBV2 | TGTGCCAGCGAGGGTGAAGGGAACACTGAAGCTTTCTTT | CASEGEGNTEAFF
NA | TRBJ2-1 | NA | TRBV7-2 | TGTGCCAGCAGCTTAGTTCCCTACAATGAGCAGTTCTTC | CASSLVPYNEQFF
NA | TRBJ1-4 | NA | TRBV28 | TGTGCCAGCAGTACCAGGGACGCTAAGTCTGAAAAACTGTTTTTT | CASSTRDAKSEKLFF
once | TRBJ1-3 | NA | TRBV6-5 | TGTGCCAGCAGTTACTCGAAGCAAGCTGGAAACACCATATATTTT | CASSYSKQAGNTIYF
NA | TRBJ1-1 | NA | TRBV5-4 | TGTGCCAGCAGCTTGGACGGACAGTTGAACACTGAAGCTTTCTTT | CASSLDGQLNTEAFF
NA | TRBJ2-7 | TRBD2 | TRBV5-1 | TGCGCCAGCAGCGGACAAACTCTAGCGGGACGGAACGAGCAGTACTTC | CASSGQTLAGRNEQYF
NA | TRBJ1-5 | TRBD1 | TRBV27 | TGTGCCAGCAGTCCTAGACAGGGGGGCTCCCCCCATCAGCCCCAGCATTTT | CASSPRQGGSPHQPQHF
NA | TRBJ2-1 | NA | TRBV15 | TGTGCCCTAGACGAGGCGAACCTGCAGTTCTTC | CALDEANLQFF
NA | TRBJ2-7 | NA | TRBV2 | TGTGCCAGCGGGAAAAACAGGGAAACCTACGAGCAGTACTTC | CASGKNRETYEQYF
NA | TRBJ2-5 | NA | TRBV12-5 | TGTGCTAGTGCACGAGGGTCTCAAGAGACCCAGTACTTC | CASARGSQETQYF
NA | TRBJ1-5 | NA | TRBV6-6 | NA | CASSSSAGVNQPQHF
NA | TRBJ2-1 | NA | TRBV5-8 | TGTGCCAGCAGCTTGGTTTACAGGGGGGGTGAGCAGTTCTTC | CASSLVYRGGEQFF